This is a list of T cell receptor beta chains from one sample in a study of blood T cell repertoires in COVID-19. The repertoire was sequenced with immunoSEQ multiplex PCR; TCRdb's copy has only in-frame clones and lacks some. The table has 240,000 or so clones, more than 75% seen once. The source material was PBMCs or T cells enriched from blood (not recorded which). Source of these receptors: a woman aged 45-65 years who had recovered from COVID-19. Each CDR3 is given with its conserved first and last residue. The order of the fields is clone size, V gene, J gene, D gene, CDR3 DNA, CDR3 protein. A D gene is named only where the DNA matches it firmly. Not all rows give a size; the values are once, few, many and, for expanded clones, a class.

NA,TRBV3-1/TRBV3-2,TRBJ1-2,NA,TGTGCCAGCAGCCAAGGAGGGTATGGCTACACCTTC,CASSQGGYGYTF
once,TRBV28,TRBJ2-1,TRBD1,TGTGCCAGCCGGACAGGGGGCGGAAATGAGCAGTTCTTC,CASRTGGGNEQFF
NA,TRBV27,TRBJ2-7,TRBD2,TGTGCCAGCAGTTTCCTGACTAGCGGGAGGGGGTACGAGCAGTACTTC,CASSFLTSGRGYEQYF
NA,TRBV19,TRBJ2-7,NA,TGTGCCAGTAGTATAATAAGCGGTCTGTCCTACGAGCAGTACTTC,CASSIISGLSYEQYF
NA,TRBV7-8,TRBJ2-1,NA,TGTGCCAGCAGCTTAGTTGGAGGGGGCGTTGAGCAGTTCTTC,CASSLVGGGVEQFF
NA,TRBV5-1,TRBJ2-7,TRBD2,TGCGCCAGCAGGCTAGCGGGGGGGATCTACGAGCAGTACTTC,CASRLAGGIYEQYF
NA,TRBV7-9,TRBJ2-1,NA,TGTGCCAGCAGCACCGGAGGGGCGGGTCGCAATGGCAATGAGCAGTTCTTC,CASSTGGAGRNGNEQFF
few,TRBV28,TRBJ1-2,NA,TGTGCCAGCAGTTTACGGGGTTTGGGACAAAAGAACTATGGCTACACCTTC,CASSLRGLGQKNYGYTF
NA,TRBV4-1,TRBJ1-5,NA,TGCGCCAGCAGCCAAGTCGGGGGAGGGGAACAGCCCCAGCATTTT,CASSQVGGGEQPQHF
NA,TRBV28,TRBJ1-5,TRBD1,TGTGCCAGCAGTTCGGACAGGAACAATCAGCCCCAGCATTTT,CASSSDRNNQPQHF
NA,TRBV11-3,TRBJ2-1,TRBD2,TGTGCCAGCAGCTTAGGCGTCATGGGACTAGCGGGAGAGGAGTACAATGAGCAGTTCTTC,CASSLGVMGLAGEEYNEQFF
NA,TRBV28,TRBJ2-5,NA,TGTGCCAGCAGCCTGCGGGAGACCCAGTACTTC,CASSLRETQYF
NA,TRBV7-2,TRBJ2-2,TRBD1,TGTGCCAGCAGAACGACAGGGGCTAGGATCGGGGAGCTGTTTTTT,CASRTTGARIGELFF
NA,TRBV5-1,TRBJ2-7,NA,TGCGCCAGCAGCTTGGAAAGGGGATCCTCCTACGAGCAGTACTTC,CASSLERGSSYEQYF
NA,TRBV15,TRBJ2-2,NA,TGTGCCACCAGCCCCTCTGCGAACACCGGGGAGCTGTTTTTT,CATSPSANTGELFF
once,TRBV19,TRBJ1-5,NA,TGTGCCAGTAGGAGAGTTGGGCCTAATAGCAATCAGCCCCAGCATTTT,CASRRVGPNSNQPQHF
NA,TRBV10-3,TRBJ2-5,TRBD1,TGTGCCATCAGTGACCGGGGACAGGGGGCTTGGGAGACCCAGTACTTC,CAISDRGQGAWETQYF
NA,TRBV6-6,TRBJ2-7,TRBD2,TGTGCCAGCAGGACGACTAGCGGAGCTGGGGAGCAGTACTTC,CASRTTSGAGEQYF
NA,TRBV4-1,TRBJ2-3,NA,TGCGCCAGCAGCCAAGCCAACCTAATTAGCACAGATACGCAGTATTTT,CASSQANLISTDTQYF
NA,TRBV6-5,TRBJ1-5,NA,TGTGCCAGCAGCCCCGAGGATTCCGTCCGCCAGCCCCAGCATTTT,CASSPEDSVRQPQHF
NA,TRBV18,TRBJ1-2,NA,TGTGCCAGCTCACCCTCGAGTAGCCATGGCTATGGCTACACCTTC,CASSPSSSHGYGYTF
NA,TRBV5-8,TRBJ1-3,NA,TGTGCCAGCAGCTTGGTAGCCAACCGCCATGGAAACACCATATATTTT,CASSLVANRHGNTIYF
NA,TRBV7-2,TRBJ1-2,NA,TGTGCCAGCAGCTTAGCCGGGGGGCCCTATGGCTACACCTTC,CASSLAGGPYGYTF
NA,TRBV28,TRBJ1-1,NA,TGTGCCAGCAGGAGGAGGCGGGGAGGAATTATGAACACTGAAGCTTTCTTT,CASRRRRGGIMNTEAFF
NA,TRBV4-3,TRBJ2-1,NA,TGCGCCAGCAGCCAAGCCTGGGAGGTCAATGAGCAGTTCTTC,CASSQAWEVNEQFF
NA,TRBV11-1,TRBJ1-1,NA,TGTGCCACTAGGCGGGGTGAATCAGAAGCTTTCTTT,CATRRGESEAFF
few,TRBV19,TRBJ2-1,NA,TGTGCCAGTAGTATCGGCGGGGGCCTCTACAATGAGCAGTTCTTC,CASSIGGGLYNEQFF
few,TRBV5-1,TRBJ1-6,NA,TGCGCCAGCACCCCGGGGGAGGGCCCGGGATATTTGGATTCACCCCTCCACTTT,CASTPGEGPGYLDSPLHF
NA,TRBV10-3,TRBJ2-7,NA,TGTGCCACCTCTGAGGGGGGGAGCTCCTACGAGCAGTACTTC,CATSEGGSSYEQYF
NA,TRBV5-1,TRBJ2-7,TRBD1,TGCGCCAGCAGGCCCGGGACAGAGACCTACGAGCAGTACTTC,CASRPGTETYEQYF
NA,TRBV30,TRBJ1-3,TRBD1,TGTGCCTGGAGCGTCGCGGCGACAGGGGGACTCCACTCTGGAAACACCATATATTTT,CAWSVAATGGLHSGNTIYF
few,TRBV27,TRBJ2-7,TRBD2,TGTGCCAGCAGTCCTCTGGCTAGCGGGAGCTCCTACGAGCAGTACTTC,CASSPLASGSSYEQYF